The 32 T cell receptor beta chains below were found in one sample sequenced in a study of identical twins. TCRdb reanalysed the 5' RACE reads using MiXCR and keeps one entry per CDR3 protein. The sample has under 900,000 distinct CDR3 sequences, about 12% seen once. Separately, the same data were catalogued under a study of yellow fever vaccine responses in identical twins.

The sequencing sample was made of PBMCs. The receptors were sampled from a woman under 30 in good health.

This clonotype occurred many times. The V and J genes are TRBV12-3 or TRBV12-4 and TRBJ2-1; 13 positions agree with TRBD2. Losses at the gene ends were 4 bases for V and 2 bases for J; bases not matched to a gene: 2. CDR3 size: 16 residues. The CDR3 DNA sequence: TGTGCCAGCAGTTCGGGACTAGCGGGGACCTACAATGAGCAGTTCTTC. Protein sequence: CASSSGLAGTYNEQFF.

This clonotype was recorded a few times. V is TRBV7-8 and J is TRBJ2-5; 13 bases are shared with TRBD2. Germline V gives CDR1 SGHVS, CDR2 FQNEAQ. Trimming took 5 bases from V and 5 from J; bases not matched to a gene: 8. The CDR3 covers 16 residues. The CDR3 here is CASSPRTSGGWETQYF. CDR3 coding DNA: TGTGCCAGCAGCCCACGGACTAGCGGGGGCTGGGAGACCCAGTACTTC.

This chain uses TRBV4-1 with TRBJ2-2; 11 bases are a match to TRBD1. The trim removed 2 bases at V and 6 bases at J, leaving 5 bases unmatched. The CDR3 runs 16 residues. Germline assignment: CDR1 MGHRA and CDR2 YSYEKL. CDR3 sequence: CASSQIPGQGAGELFF. The DNA of the CDR3 is TGCGCCAGCAGCCAAATCCCGGGACAGGGGGCCGGGGAGCTGTTTTTT.

This clonotype has only a few counts. CDR3 bases: TGTGCCAGCAGCTTAGGCCTTCGGGACAATGAGCAGTTCTTC. This gives the protein CASSLGLRDNEQFF. The V gene is TRBV13, the J gene TRBJ2-1; D remains unclear. Trimming left V 0 bases short and J 5 bases short, with 8 bases between. Germline CDR1 reads PRHDT; CDR2 reads FYEKMQ (reference sequence). This CDR3 contains 14 residues.

Ten or more counts support this clonotype. The chain couples TRBV7-9 to TRBJ1-2; D call uncertain. V was trimmed by 0 bases and J by 8 bases, leaving 19 bases between them. The germline V gene encodes CDR1 SEHNR and CDR2 FQNEAQ (reference sequence). CDR3 length: 16 residues. CDR3 protein: CASSLAPLLGNGGYTF. In DNA form, the CDR3 reads TGTGCCAGCAGCTTAGCCCCACTCTTGGGGAATGGCGGCTACACCTTC. Combining the CDR3 with reference TRBV7-9 and TRBJ1-2 gives the whole variable domain DTGVSQNPRHKITKRGQNVTFRCDPISEHNRLYWYRQTLGQGPEFLTYFQNEAQLEKSRLLSDRFSAERPKGSFSTLEIQRTEQGDSAMYLCASSLAPLLGNGGYTFGSGTRLTVV.

CDR3: CASSRRGYANTGELFF. CDR3 coding DNA: TGTGCCAGCTCAAGGCGCGGGTACGCGAACACCGGGGAGCTGTTTTTT. The chain recombines TRBV2 with TRBJ2-2; D is perhaps TRBD2 (5 bases). The germline V gene has CDR1 SNHLY and CDR2 FYNNEI. The CDR3 loop spans 16 amino acids. Deletions cut 8 bases from V and 0 bases from J, with 16 bases between.

The J gene is TRBJ2-5, the V gene TRBV6-5, with 12 bases fitting TRBD2. V was clipped by 2 bases and J by 5 bases; unmatched bases: 15. Per the germline V gene, CDR1 is MNHEY and CDR2 is SVGAGI. The CDR3 totals 19 residues. In DNA, the CDR3 is TGTGCCAGCAGTTACCCAAGGTCTAGCGGGAGGGCTCTTTCTGAGACCCAGTACTTC. Translation gives CASSYPRSSGRALSETQYF.

The CDR3 spells CASSEARGTGTYEQYV. Written as DNA, the CDR3 is TGTGCCAGCAGTGAAGCGAGGGGGACTGGGACCTACGAGCAGTACGTC. The V call is TRBV2, the J call TRBJ2-7; the D call may be TRBD1 or TRBD2 (6 bases each). CDR3 length equals 16 residues. V was pared by 0 bases and J by 2 bases, with 14 bases between. Germline V CDR1 and CDR2: SNHLY, FYNNEI.

Ten or more counts support this clonotype. The V and J genes are TRBV10-3 and TRBJ2-7, with 9 bases fitting TRBD1. The germline gives CDR1 ENHRY, CDR2 SYGVKD. The CDR3 is 14 residues long. The J segment lost 2 bases and the V segment lost 7 bases, leaving 6 bases of the junction unmatched. The DNA of the CDR3 is TGTGCCATCACCCAGGACAGGGGTCCCTACGAGCAGTACTTC. The encoded protein is CAITQDRGPYEQYF.

In DNA, the CDR3 is TGTGCCAGCAGTTTTTTCCGGAGGGGAGGGCCGAGAAATGAGCAGTTCTTC. Translated, it gives CASSFFRRGGPRNEQFF. V is TRBV12-3 or TRBV12-4 and J is TRBJ2-1; TRBD2 matches at 7 bases. Losses at the gene ends were 3 bases for V and 7 bases for J; bases not matched to a gene: 15. CDR3 size: 17 residues.

The chain uses TRBV18 and TRBJ1-5, with D hard to call. Germline V gene data show CDR1 as KGHSH and CDR2 as LQKENI. The CDR3 runs 14 residues. Deletions cut 2 bases from V and 4 bases from J, with 9 bases between. CDR3 sequence reads: CASSPVNENQPQHF. The CDR3 DNA is TGTGCCAGCTCACCAGTGAATGAGAATCAGCCCCAGCATTTT.

The V call is TRBV28, the J call TRBJ2-1, with 12 bases fitting TRBD2. The germline gives CDR1 MDHEN, CDR2 SYDVKM. V shed 7 bases and J 6 bases; nucleotides not matched to a gene: 7. The CDR3 is 15 residues long. This CDR3 reads CASIMGLAGSNEQFF. In DNA form, the CDR3 reads TGTGCCAGCATTATGGGACTAGCGGGTTCCAATGAGCAGTTCTTC.

The sample holds a few counts of this clonotype. J is TRBJ1-2 and V is TRBV4-1, with TRBD1 as a possible D gene (5 bases). From germline, CDR1 is MGHRA and CDR2 YSYEKL. The CDR3 consists of 13 residues. Trimming pared 6 bases from V and 1 base from J, leaving 9 bases between. The CDR3 is CASSQGNNYGYTF. Here the CDR3 DNA reads TGCGCCAGCAGTCAGGGAAATAACTATGGCTACACCTTC.

This clonotype was detected only a few times. V is TRBV29-1 and J is TRBJ2-5; D could derive from TRBD1 or TRBD2 (6 bases each). V was shortened by 4 bases and J by 4 bases, with 10 bases between the two germline ends. CDR3 length equals 12 residues. Germline V gene data show CDR1 as SQVTM and CDR2 as ANQGSEA. CDR3 DNA: TGCAGCGTTGGCTGGGGGGCAGAGACCCAGTACTTC. Translated, it gives CSVGWGAETQYF.

This clonotype was observed a handful of times. The chain recombines TRBV20-1 with TRBJ2-5; the match to TRBD2 covers 7 bases. Germline loops: CDR1 DFQATT, CDR2 SNEGSKA (reference sequence). V lost 0 bases, J lost 4 bases, and 5 bases stayed unmatched. The CDR3 is 14 amino acids. CDR3 sequence: CSAREGGGVETQYF. DNA of the CDR3: TGCAGTGCTAGAGAGGGGGGAGGGGTAGAGACCCAGTACTTC.

The J gene is TRBJ1-4, the V gene TRBV5-1; D is possibly TRBD1 (5 bases). CDR1 and CDR2 (germline): SGHRS, YFSETQ. V was cut by 0 bases and J by 5 bases, with 11 bases left in between. This CDR3 is built from 15 residues. CDR3 loop: CASSLEGALNEKLFF. The CDR3 DNA follows: TGCGCCAGCAGCTTGGAAGGGGCCCTAAATGAAAAACTGTTTTTT.

Only a few counts were recorded for this clonotype. The chain links TRBV7-8 to TRBJ1-6; a weak D match, TRBD1 (6 bases). The CDR3 sequence is 17 residues long. Germline V CDR1 and CDR2: SGHVS, FQNEAQ. V was trimmed by 2 bases and J by 6 bases, leaving 17 bases between them. CDR3 residues: CASSLYVGARSNSPLHF. Here the CDR3 DNA reads TGTGCCAGCAGCTTATATGTGGGGGCGCGGTCTAATTCACCCCTCCACTTT.

Many counts were recorded for this clonotype. This chain uses TRBV20-1 with TRBJ2-1; D tentatively fits TRBD1 or TRBD2 (5 bases each). The CDR3 contains 14 residues. Deletions cut 0 bases from V and 5 bases from J, with 11 bases between. Looked up from germline, CDR1 is DFQATT and CDR2 is SNEGSKA (reference sequence). The CDR3 DNA follows: TGCAGTGCTAGAGATCGACGGGGACACAATGAGCAGTTCTTC. Amino acid sequence: CSARDRRGHNEQFF.

This clonotype came up a few times. The chain uses TRBV12-3 or TRBV12-4 and TRBJ1-2; TRBD1 might be the D (5 bases). Deletions cut 6 bases from V and 1 base from J, with 12 bases between. This CDR3 comprises 14 residues. Here the CDR3 reads CASSRDSLNYGYTF. The CDR3 coding sequence is TGTGCCAGCAGCCGGGACTCACTTAACTATGGCTACACCTTC.

The chain joins TRBV7-9 to TRBJ2-1; possibly TRBD1 or TRBD2 for D (5 bases each). CDR1 is SEHNR, CDR2 FQNEAQ, per germline (reference sequence). The V and J ends lost 5 bases and 7 bases respectively, with 15 bases between them. This CDR3 comprises 14 residues. The CDR3 is CASSPSMGDNEQFF. CDR3 in DNA: TGTGCCAGCAGCCCGTCCATGGGGGATAATGAGCAGTTCTTC.

This sequence joins TRBV2 and TRBJ2-7, with 9 bases lining up with TRBD2. CDR3 length: 15 amino acids. V shed 8 bases, J shed 7 bases, and the junction held 15 bases outside the gene matches. CDR1 and CDR2 (germline): SNHLY, FYNNEI. CDR3 nucleotide sequence: TGTGCCAGCGGCGAGACCGGGACTAGCCGAGGGGAGCAGTACTTC. This translates into CASGETGTSRGEQYF. The complete variable domain, with remaining parts taken from reference TRBV2 and TRBJ2-7, reads EPEVTQTPSHQVTQMGQEVILRCVPISNHLYFYWYRQILGQKVEFLVSFYNNEISEKSEIFDDQFSVERPDGSNFTLKIRSTKLEDSAMYFCASGETGTSRGEQYFGPGTRLTVT.

V is TRBV3-1 and J is TRBJ2-5, with D possibly being TRBD2 (6 bases). V gave up 0 bases and J gave up 4 bases, with 9 bases separating them. CDR3 length: 14 amino acids. Germline lookup yields CDR1 LGHDT and CDR2 YNNKEL (reference sequence). The DNA of the CDR3 is TGTGCCAGCAGCCAAGAGCTAGCGATAGAGACCCAGTACTTC. This sequence encodes CASSQELAIETQYF.

This clonotype has a handful of counts. V is TRBV9 and J is TRBJ1-6; 7 nucleotides align to TRBD1. Looked up from germline, CDR1 is SGDLS and CDR2 is YYNGEE. With V trimmed by 7 bases and J by 10 bases, 17 bases remained unmatched. The CDR3 loop spans 16 amino acids. This chain's CDR3 is CASPHSGDRVESPLHF. DNA for the CDR3: TGTGCCAGCCCCCACTCCGGAGACAGGGTGGAATCACCCCTCCACTTT.

A few counts support this clonotype. V gene TRBV19 combines with J gene TRBJ1-5, with 9 bases fitting TRBD1. CDR3 length: 13 amino acids. V was clipped by 6 bases and J by 5 bases; unmatched bases: 2. CDR1 LNHDA and CDR2 SQIVND come from the germline V gene (reference sequence). CDR3 sequence (DNA): TGTGCCAGTAGCGACAGGGGGTATCAGCCCCAGCATTTT. Residues: CASSDRGYQPQHF.

This clonotype appeared a few times. The chain uses TRBV7-9 and TRBJ2-7, with D possibly matching TRBD2 (5 bases). V was clipped by 1 base and J by 4 bases, with 17 bases between them. The CDR3 totals 16 residues. Germline assignment: CDR1 SEHNR and CDR2 FQNEAQ (reference sequence). The CDR3 reads CASSLVLTGWEYEQYF. In DNA, the CDR3 is TGTGCCAGCAGCTTAGTCTTAACGGGATGGGAATACGAGCAGTACTTC.

CDR3 region: CATSDPTDVGSATQYF. CDR3 nucleotide sequence: TGTGCCACCAGTGATCCCACGGACGTGGGGTCGGCGACCCAGTACTTC. V and J are TRBV24-1 and TRBJ2-5, with no clear D. Per germline, CDR1 KGHDR and CDR2 SFDVKD. The CDR3 extends over 16 amino acids. The V end was cut by 3 bases, the J end by 7 bases, with 20 bases between.

The rearrangement uses TRBV5-8 and TRBJ2-7; possible D gene TRBD1, 6 bases. This CDR3 is built from 13 residues. Germline CDR1 is SGHTS and CDR2 is YDEGEE. V was shortened by 4 bases and J by 7 bases, with 15 bases between the two germline ends. CDR3 DNA: TGTGCCAGCAGCAGAACAGGGTCTTGGGAGCAGTACTTC. Translation: CASSRTGSWEQYF.

This clonotype appeared many times. The rearrangement joins TRBV10-3 to TRBJ2-7; no reliable D call. V was shortened by 9 bases and J by 3 bases, with 15 bases between the two germline ends. The CDR3 is 13 residues long. The germline V gene has CDR1 ENHRY and CDR2 SYGVKD. Here the CDR3 DNA reads TGTGCCATTCGAGTGGGTTTAAGCTACGAGCAGTACTTC. This encodes CAIRVGLSYEQYF.

This clonotype was counted between two and nine times. The gene calls are TRBV12-3 or TRBV12-4 and TRBJ2-1; 7 bases are shared with TRBD1. V gave up 2 bases and J gave up 4 bases; unmatched junction bases: 11. CDR3 length: 17 amino acids. CDR3 nucleotides: TGTGCCAGCAGTTTATCGTTCGGGACAGCTAATTACAATGAGCAGTTCTTC. Translated, it gives CASSLSFGTANYNEQFF.

The chain employs TRBV7-9 and TRBJ2-7; 13 positions match TRBD2. The V and J ends lost 5 bases and 4 bases, in that order; junction bases with no gene match: 11. The CDR3 contains 17 residues. Germline CDR1 reads SEHNR; CDR2 reads FQNEAQ (reference sequence). Here the CDR3 DNA reads TGTGCCAGCAGCCCCCCAGGACTAGCGGGAGATAGGTACGAGCAGTACTTC. It translates to CASSPPGLAGDRYEQYF.

This clonotype was detected a few times. The chain employs TRBV7-2 and TRBJ2-3, with TRBD1 matching 7 bases. There are 16 residues in the CDR3. V dropped 6 bases and J dropped 0; count of bases not matched to a gene: 9. CDR1 is SGHTA and CDR2 is FQGNSA in the germline V gene. DNA of the CDR3: TGTGCCAGCAGGCTAGGGACAGCCATTAGCACAGATACGCAGTATTTT. Amino acids: CASRLGTAISTDTQYF.

This clonotype has more than one count but fewer than ten. This sequence joins TRBV20-1 and TRBJ2-1; D is ambiguous. The V end was cut by 5 bases, the J end by 4 bases, with 15 bases between. This CDR3 has 14 residues. Germline assignment: CDR1 DFQATT and CDR2 SNEGSKA (reference sequence). CDR3 in DNA: TGCAGTGCTCGGACCTACCAAGGTTACAATGAGCAGTTCTTC. It yields the protein CSARTYQGYNEQFF.